The 16 T cell receptor beta chains below were found in one sample sequenced in a study of T cell repertoires in cytomegalovirus infection. TCRdb independently ran MiXCR on the reads; one entry per CDR3 protein. The sample consists of 310,000 or so distinct CDR3 sequences, approximately 10% of them appearing once. Sequenced sample: PBMCs. These receptors were taken from a human donor in good health (CMV status not recorded). Some clones in this sample may be carry-over from other donors' samples.

This clonotype was seen ten or more times. The rearrangement uses TRBV28 and TRBJ2-1, with TRBD2 as a possible D gene (6 bases). Trimming took off 4 bases at V and 0 bases at J, with 13 bases between the two ends. The CDR3 totals 16 residues. Per germline, CDR1 MDHEN and CDR2 SYDVKM. CDR3: CASSSYQAGSYNEQFF. The CDR3 DNA sequence: TGTGCCAGCAGTTCCTATCAAGCGGGCTCCTACAATGAGCAGTTCTTC.

In its sample, this clonotype was seen many times. This chain links TRBV19 with TRBJ2-3; D possibly matches TRBD1 or TRBD2 (5 bases each). The CDR3 runs to 13 residues. Trimming took 11 bases from V and 6 from J, leaving 18 bases between them. Germline-derived CDR1 and CDR2 are LNHDA and SQIVND (reference sequence). CDR3 residues: CAASGTTWDTQYF. DNA for the CDR3: TGTGCCGCCTCCGGGACCACATGGGATACGCAGTATTTT.

This clonotype appeared many times. DNA for the CDR3: TGCGCCAGCAGCACGGGACAGGGGAGGTACGAGCAGTACTTC. It yields the protein CASSTGQGRYEQYF. The J gene is TRBJ2-7, the V gene TRBV5-1; TRBD1 agrees at 10 bases. The CDR3 runs to 14 residues. In germline, CDR1 is SGHRS, CDR2 YFSETQ. Unmatched junction bases numbered 5, after V lost 4 bases and J lost 4 bases.

This clonotype was counted many times. The chain recombines TRBV29-1 with TRBJ2-3; 7 bases agree with TRBD1. This CDR3 has 13 residues. Germline-derived CDR1 and CDR2 are SQVTM and ANQGSEA. Trimming removed 3 bases from V and 4 bases from J; junction bases left unmatched: 4. This chain's CDR3 is CSVDFGTADTQYF. CDR3 DNA: TGCAGCGTTGACTTTGGGACAGCAGATACGCAGTATTTT.

There are many counts of this clonotype. Written as DNA, the CDR3 is TGCGCCAGCAGCTTGGAACCCAGCCAAGAGACCCAGTACTTC. It yields the protein CASSLEPSQETQYF. The chain has TRBV5-1 and TRBJ2-5; D call uncertain. Looked up from germline, CDR1 is SGHRS and CDR2 is YFSETQ. Trimming pared 0 bases from V and 1 base from J, leaving 7 bases between. The CDR3 is 14 residues long.

Many counts were recorded for this clonotype. The J gene is TRBJ1-5, the V gene TRBV6-1; D is ambiguous. V lost 4 bases and J 4 bases, leaving 8 bases between the germline ends. The CDR3 is 13 amino acids. Germline CDR1 reads MNHNS; CDR2 reads SASEGT. The DNA of the CDR3 is TGTGCCAGCAGTGCGGGCAGTAATCAGCCCCAGCATTTT. Translation gives CASSAGSNQPQHF.

This clonotype turned up a few times. This chain links TRBV28 with TRBJ1-6; D is perhaps TRBD1 (5 bases). CDR1 and CDR2 (germline): MDHEN, SYDVKM. Deletions cut 2 bases from V and 7 bases from J, with 15 bases between. The CDR3 spans 16 residues. CDR3 bases: TGTGCCAGCAGTTTAGGAGGGATCGGGGCAAATTCACCCCTCCACTTT. Residues: CASSLGGIGANSPLHF.

A word on this clonotype: A clone one base away is much larger, so this may be a read error. Likely a read error: the CDR3 ends without its conserved phenylalanine or tryptophan. This rearrangement joins TRBV6-2 or TRBV6-3 to TRBJ2-3; 9 positions agree with TRBD1. The V segment lost 5 bases and the J segment 2 bases; nucleotides outside the gene matches: 5. The germline gives CDR1 MNHEY, CDR2 SVGEGT. The CDR3 length is 15 residues. The CDR3 DNA sequence: TGTGCCAGCAGTAATCGGGACAGGGTCACAGATACGCAGTATTAT. It codes for CASSNRDRVTDTQYY.

The chain combines TRBV9 with TRBJ1-1; no reliable D call. The CDR3 extends over 14 amino acids. V was pared by 3 bases and J by 4 bases, with 13 bases between. Germline CDR1 and CDR2: SGDLS and YYNGEE. CDR3 DNA sequence: TGTGCCAGCAGCGGGAGGACCGAGGGCACTGAAGCTTTCTTT. Its protein is CASSGRTEGTEAFF.

Ten or more counts support this clonotype. This chain connects TRBV10-3 to TRBJ2-2; D is perhaps TRBD1 (6 bases). The CDR3 sequence is 17 residues long. V was trimmed by 6 bases and J by 2 bases, leaving 19 bases between them. Germline V CDR1 and CDR2: ENHRY, SYGVKD. The CDR3 sequence: CAISPKGDRLNTGELFF. CDR3 coding DNA: TGTGCCATCAGCCCCAAGGGAGACAGGCTCAACACCGGGGAGCTGTTTTTT.

There are many counts of this clonotype. V gene TRBV5-4 combines with J gene TRBJ2-5, with 11 positions matching TRBD2. Germline assignment: CDR1 SGHNT and CDR2 YYREEE (reference sequence). V was clipped by 5 bases and J by 5 bases; unmatched bases: 17. This CDR3 spans 18 amino acids. CDR3 in DNA: TGTGCCAGCAGATCACATGAGACTAGCGGGGTCAAGGGGGAGACCCAGTACTTC. Its protein is CASRSHETSGVKGETQYF.

Ten or more counts support this clonotype. The chain combines TRBV5-4 with TRBJ2-2, with D possibly matching TRBD2 (7 bases). Germline V gives CDR1 SGHNT, CDR2 YYREEE (reference sequence). Trimming cost V 4 bases and J 8 bases, with 21 bases left between them. This CDR3 is 16 amino acids long. DNA for the CDR3: TGTGCCAGCAGCCCCCTCGCGAGCAGGGGAGGGGGGGAGCTGTTTTTT. This gives the protein CASSPLASRGGGELFF. Drawing the rest from reference TRBV5-4 and TRBJ2-2, the complete variable domain is ETGVTQSPTHLIKTRGQQVTLRCSSQSGHNTVSWYQQALGQGPQFIFQYYREEENGRGNFPPRFSGLQFPNYSSELNVNALELDDSALYLCASSPLASRGGGELFFGEGSRLTVL.

This clonotype has ten or more counts. V is TRBV10-3 and J is TRBJ2-7, with TRBD1 as a possible D gene (5 bases). CDR1 ENHRY and CDR2 SYGVKD come from the germline V gene. The CDR3 spans 14 residues. V lost 0 bases and J lost 2, with 8 bases in between. The CDR3 is CAISESAGPYEQYV. The CDR3 nucleotides read TGTGCCATCAGTGAGTCGGCAGGGCCCTACGAGCAGTACGTC.

The table lists this clonotype with many counts. The rearrangement joins TRBV6-2 or TRBV6-3 to TRBJ1-5; no reliable D call. CDR3 size: 15 residues. Germline V gene sequence: CDR1 MNHEY, CDR2 SVGEGT. Trimming shortened V by 7 bases and J by 0 bases, and 13 bases separated the two germline ends. CDR3 residues: CASTPWRDSNQPQHF. Written as DNA, the CDR3 is TGTGCCAGCACCCCTTGGAGGGATAGCAATCAGCCCCAGCATTTT.

In this sample, this clonotype turned up many times. The rearrangement links TRBV7-2 to TRBJ1-3; 7 positions match TRBD1. This CDR3 spans 15 amino acids. From germline, CDR1 is SGHTA and CDR2 FQGNSA. Germline trimming cut 6 bases from V and 2 bases from J; bases unmatched to any gene: 7. The DNA of the CDR3 is TGTGCCAGCAGTCCAAGGGACAGTCCTGGAAACACCATATATTTT. Translation gives CASSPRDSPGNTIYF.

This clonotype was detected only a few times. The rearrangement uses TRBV18 and TRBJ2-7; 7 nucleotides align to TRBD1. The trim removed 3 bases at V and 3 bases at J, leaving 2 bases unmatched. Germline V CDR1 and CDR2: KGHSH, LQKENI. CDR3 size: 13 residues. The CDR3 DNA reads as TGTGCCAGCTCACCGGGACAGTACTACGAGCAGTACTTC. It specifies CASSPGQYYEQYF.